This TCR beta chain stems from a study of T cells expressing NK-cell markers. About the study: One of eight sequenced donors was HCMV-seronegative; the other seven were seropositive. Study results and limitations: For a handful of donors, the dominant NKG2C+ clonotypes made up about 1.0-8% of their CD8+ T cells.

TCRdb re-analyzed the 5' RACE reads; it lists each CDR3 protein once, without DNA. The repertoire table contains 500,000 or so distinct CDR3 sequences. As for this clonotype: Antigen specificity is unknown.

The TCR sequence derives from a young man in good health. Sequences were obtained from blood T cells: a sorted CD56 or NKG2C T cell subset, CD4+ or CD8+ T cells, or bulk PBMC T cells (not recorded which).

This CDR3 reads CASSQASGVGETQYF. The chain recombines TRBV4-2 with TRBJ2-5. CDR3 size: 15 residues. Germline assignment: CDR1 LGHNA and CDR2 YNFKEQ.